These T cell receptor beta chains were read from a single sample in a study of T cell responses to AZD1222 COVID-19 vaccine. TCRdb's copy holds only in-frame clones and misses some; the assay was immunoSEQ multiplex PCR. The data show some 190,000 clones, over 90% seen once. Sequenced here: peripheral blood, sampled 28 days after the second AZD1222 dose. These receptors came from an adult who received the AZD1222 COVID-19 vaccine. CDR3s include the opening cysteine and the closing phenylalanine or tryptophan. The order of the fields is V gene, clone size, D gene, J gene, CDR3 DNA, CDR3 protein. A D gene is named only where the DNA matches it firmly. Only part of the rows carry a size: once, few, many, or a class if the clone is expanded.

v_gene: TRBV2; abundance: .; d_gene: TRBD2; j_gene: TRBJ2-1; CDR3nt: TGTGCCAGCAGTGTCCCTAGCGGGAGTATGAATGAGCAGTTCTTC; CDR3aa: CASSVPSGSMNEQFF
v_gene: TRBV6-5; abundance: .; d_gene: TRBD2; j_gene: TRBJ2-3; CDR3nt: TGTGCCAGCAGTTACTCGAGACTAGCGGGAGAGGGGCAGTATTTT; CDR3aa: CASSYSRLAGEGQYF
v_gene: TRBV7-9; abundance: .; d_gene: .; j_gene: TRBJ2-3; CDR3nt: TGTGCCAGCAGCTTAGACCCGGGGAGCACAGATACGCAGTATTTT; CDR3aa: CASSLDPGSTDTQYF
v_gene: TRBV7-3; abundance: .; d_gene: .; j_gene: TRBJ1-1; CDR3nt: TGTGCCAGCAGCTTATCGGGAGTAACTGAAGCTTTCTTT; CDR3aa: CASSLSGVTEAFF
v_gene: TRBV27; abundance: .; d_gene: TRBD1; j_gene: TRBJ1-5; CDR3nt: TGTGCCAGCAGTGCAGGGACAGGGAATCAGCCCCAGCATTTT; CDR3aa: CASSAGTGNQPQHF
v_gene: TRBV28; abundance: .; d_gene: .; j_gene: TRBJ1-1; CDR3nt: TGTGCCAGCAGTCCCCGAGGGGGGGTCCAGAGCACTGAAGCTTTCTTT; CDR3aa: CASSPRGGVQSTEAFF
v_gene: TRBV4-1; abundance: .; d_gene: TRBD2; j_gene: TRBJ2-5; CDR3nt: TGCGCCAGCAGCCAAGACGGGACTAGCAGCGAGACCCAGTACTTC; CDR3aa: CASSQDGTSSETQYF
v_gene: TRBV19; abundance: .; d_gene: .; j_gene: TRBJ1-1; CDR3nt: TGTGCCAGTCGCGGGGACACTGAAGCTTTCTTT; CDR3aa: CASRGDTEAFF
v_gene: TRBV19; abundance: .; d_gene: .; j_gene: TRBJ1-5; CDR3nt: TGTGCCAGTAGCCTCCAGGGTTGGAGCAATCAGCCCCAGCATTTT; CDR3aa: CASSLQGWSNQPQHF
v_gene: TRBV19; abundance: few; d_gene: .; j_gene: TRBJ2-2; CDR3nt: TGTGCCAGTAGTGGCAGGGGAGGACCAGAGGACACCGGGGAGCTGTTTTTT; CDR3aa: CASSGRGGPEDTGELFF
v_gene: TRBV15; abundance: .; d_gene: .; j_gene: TRBJ2-5; CDR3nt: TGTGCCACCAGCAGTGCCAGTGTCCAAGAGACCCAGTACTTC; CDR3aa: CATSSASVQETQYF
v_gene: TRBV2; abundance: .; d_gene: TRBD1; j_gene: TRBJ1-5; CDR3nt: TGTGCCAGGACCAGGGGGCCCGGTCAGCCCCAGCATTTT; CDR3aa: CARTRGPGQPQHF
v_gene: TRBV6-5; abundance: .; d_gene: TRBD1; j_gene: TRBJ2-1; CDR3nt: TGTGCCAGCAGTTCCACCGGGACAGCAAATGAGCAGTTCTTC; CDR3aa: CASSSTGTANEQFF
v_gene: TRBV7-2; abundance: .; d_gene: .; j_gene: TRBJ2-1; CDR3nt: TGTGCCAGCAGCTTAGTGGGGGCGCGGCGGGATGAGCAGTTCTTC; CDR3aa: CASSLVGARRDEQFF
v_gene: TRBV7-7; abundance: once; d_gene: TRBD1; j_gene: TRBJ2-3; CDR3nt: TGTGCCAGCAGCCCAACAGGGGCCCGGGCAGATACGCAGTATTTT; CDR3aa: CASSPTGARADTQYF
v_gene: TRBV4-1; abundance: .; d_gene: .; j_gene: TRBJ2-2; CDR3nt: TGCGCCAGCAGCGACCGAACTAGGGACCGCACCGGGGAGCTGTTTTTT; CDR3aa: CASSDRTRDRTGELFF
v_gene: TRBV2; abundance: .; d_gene: TRBD1; j_gene: TRBJ1-4; CDR3nt: TGTGCCAGCATACAGGGGACACATTGGGAAAAACTGTTTTTT; CDR3aa: CASIQGTHWEKLFF
v_gene: TRBV30; abundance: .; d_gene: .; j_gene: TRBJ2-7; CDR3nt: TGTGCCTGGAGTGTAAAGACAGGTCTTCGATACGAGCAGTACTTC; CDR3aa: CAWSVKTGLRYEQYF
v_gene: TRBV18; abundance: .; d_gene: .; j_gene: TRBJ2-7; CDR3nt: TGTGCCAGCTCACCACAGGATAGGGAGCAGTACTTC; CDR3aa: CASSPQDREQYF
v_gene: TRBV6-2/TRBV6-3; abundance: .; d_gene: .; j_gene: TRBJ1-6; CDR3nt: TGTGCCAGCAGTTACGGTGGGATCTCCTATAATTCACCCCTCCACTTT; CDR3aa: CASSYGGISYNSPLHF
v_gene: TRBV10-2; abundance: .; d_gene: TRBD2; j_gene: TRBJ2-7; CDR3nt: TGCGCCAGCAAACTAGCGGGGGCCTACGAGCAGTACTTC; CDR3aa: CASKLAGAYEQYF
v_gene: TRBV5-6; abundance: .; d_gene: .; j_gene: TRBJ1-2; CDR3nt: TGTGCCAGCAGCTTGCTGGCAGGTCTACGAGGGGTCACCTTC; CDR3aa: CASSLLAGLRGVTF
v_gene: TRBV5-1; abundance: .; d_gene: TRBD1; j_gene: TRBJ1-4; CDR3nt: TGCGCCAGCAGCGCAGGCTCTCGTGGGACAGGGGTAGAAAAACTGTTTTTT; CDR3aa: CASSAGSRGTGVEKLFF
v_gene: TRBV30; abundance: .; d_gene: .; j_gene: TRBJ1-1; CDR3nt: TGTGCCTGGATGCAGAGCACTGAAGCTTTCTTT; CDR3aa: CAWMQSTEAFF
v_gene: TRBV7-2; abundance: once; d_gene: .; j_gene: TRBJ1-2; CDR3nt: TGTGCCAGCAGCTTACCAGGGGCTAACTATGGCTACACCTTC; CDR3aa: CASSLPGANYGYTF
v_gene: TRBV5-5; abundance: .; d_gene: .; j_gene: TRBJ1-2; CDR3nt: TGTGCCAGCAGCTTAGAACAGGCGAGCTATGGCTACACCTTC; CDR3aa: CASSLEQASYGYTF
v_gene: TRBV19; abundance: .; d_gene: .; j_gene: TRBJ2-3; CDR3nt: TGTGCCAGTAGTATAGATAGGGATACGCAGTATTTT; CDR3aa: CASSIDRDTQYF
v_gene: TRBV9; abundance: .; d_gene: .; j_gene: TRBJ1-1; CDR3nt: TGTGCCAGCAGCGTAGCCACGGGGGCTGGAACTGAAGCTTTCTTT; CDR3aa: CASSVATGAGTEAFF
v_gene: TRBV5-6; abundance: few; d_gene: .; j_gene: TRBJ2-7; CDR3nt: TGTGCCAGCAGCCCCCACCTTCAGTACGAGCAGTACTTC; CDR3aa: CASSPHLQYEQYF
v_gene: TRBV6-2/TRBV6-3; abundance: .; d_gene: TRBD2; j_gene: TRBJ2-5; CDR3nt: TGTGCCAGCAGTCCCCCCAGGACTAGCGGGATCCCCCTAATCCAAGAGACCCAGTACTTC; CDR3aa: CASSPPRTSGIPLIQETQYF
v_gene: TRBV5-4; abundance: .; d_gene: .; j_gene: TRBJ2-7; CDR3nt: TGTGCCAGCAGCTTCTGGAGCTCCTACGAGCAGTACTTC; CDR3aa: CASSFWSSYEQYF
v_gene: TRBV29-1; abundance: .; d_gene: TRBD1; j_gene: TRBJ2-3; CDR3nt: TGCAGCGTTGAAGTCTGGGGACAGGGGGCGACAGATACGCAGTATTTT; CDR3aa: CSVEVWGQGATDTQYF
v_gene: TRBV15; abundance: .; d_gene: .; j_gene: TRBJ2-2; CDR3nt: TGTGCCACTTCTTCACCCCGGACTCCAACCGGGGAGCTGTTTTTT; CDR3aa: CATSSPRTPTGELFF
v_gene: TRBV7-3; abundance: .; d_gene: TRBD1; j_gene: TRBJ2-6; CDR3nt: TGTGCCAGCAGCCAGTCGACAGGGGGGTACTCTGGGGCCAACGTCCTGACTTTC; CDR3aa: CASSQSTGGYSGANVLTF
v_gene: TRBV6-2/TRBV6-3; abundance: .; d_gene: .; j_gene: TRBJ1-5; CDR3nt: TGTGCCAGCAGTTACTCAAGTATCGGGGATAGGGGTCAGCCCCAGCATTTT; CDR3aa: CASSYSSIGDRGQPQHF
v_gene: TRBV28; abundance: .; d_gene: .; j_gene: TRBJ1-3; CDR3nt: TGTGCCAGCAGTGAGTACCAGGGAAATGGAAACACCATATATTTT; CDR3aa: CASSEYQGNGNTIYF
v_gene: TRBV4-2; abundance: .; d_gene: .; j_gene: TRBJ2-1; CDR3nt: TGTGCCAGCAGCGTAAGCGGATCGAGCTCCTACAATGAGCAGTTCTTC; CDR3aa: CASSVSGSSSYNEQFF
v_gene: TRBV27; abundance: .; d_gene: TRBD1; j_gene: TRBJ2-1; CDR3nt: TGTGCAACAGGGGGCTACAATGAGCAGTTCTTC; CDR3aa: CATGGYNEQFF
v_gene: TRBV6-1; abundance: .; d_gene: .; j_gene: TRBJ2-3; CDR3nt: TGTGCCAGCAGTGACCCCTCAGGTCTAGGCACAGATACGCAGTATTTT; CDR3aa: CASSDPSGLGTDTQYF
v_gene: TRBV27; abundance: .; d_gene: .; j_gene: TRBJ1-4; CDR3nt: TGTGCCAGCAGCATAGACAGGAGGAATGAAAAACTGTTTTTT; CDR3aa: CASSIDRRNEKLFF